This T cell receptor beta chain comes out of a study of shared clonotypes between healthy human individuals. Study in general: Three plates were used per donor for CD4 naive, three for CD4 memory, two for CD8 naive and one for CD8 memory.

Study findings and constraints: An effect of sequencing depth on clonotype sharing among donors was expected.

As concerns this clone: Its antigen is still unknown.

Clones were read by immunoSEQ multiplex PCR, and TCRdb kept only the in-frame ones, dropping some. The table lists roughly 1,500,000 clones, approximately 98.5% of them singletons. Donors included only healthy HIV-negative adults lacking recent acute infections or vaccinations. Germline loops: CDR1 GTSNPN, CDR2 SVGIG (reference sequence). This CDR3 has 17 amino acids. V lost 0 bases, J lost 0 bases, and 17 bases lay in between. The receptor's source is a man aged 25 to 40 in good health. Sequences were obtained from naive CD4+ T cells sorted from blood. Stated subset: CD45RA+ positively selected. The chain employs TRBV30 and TRBJ1-1; unclear D gene. The CDR3 DNA is TGTGCCTGGAGTGTTCCCACTGGCGGCTTCATGAACACTGAAGCTTTCTTT. Protein: CAWSVPTGGFMNTEAFF.